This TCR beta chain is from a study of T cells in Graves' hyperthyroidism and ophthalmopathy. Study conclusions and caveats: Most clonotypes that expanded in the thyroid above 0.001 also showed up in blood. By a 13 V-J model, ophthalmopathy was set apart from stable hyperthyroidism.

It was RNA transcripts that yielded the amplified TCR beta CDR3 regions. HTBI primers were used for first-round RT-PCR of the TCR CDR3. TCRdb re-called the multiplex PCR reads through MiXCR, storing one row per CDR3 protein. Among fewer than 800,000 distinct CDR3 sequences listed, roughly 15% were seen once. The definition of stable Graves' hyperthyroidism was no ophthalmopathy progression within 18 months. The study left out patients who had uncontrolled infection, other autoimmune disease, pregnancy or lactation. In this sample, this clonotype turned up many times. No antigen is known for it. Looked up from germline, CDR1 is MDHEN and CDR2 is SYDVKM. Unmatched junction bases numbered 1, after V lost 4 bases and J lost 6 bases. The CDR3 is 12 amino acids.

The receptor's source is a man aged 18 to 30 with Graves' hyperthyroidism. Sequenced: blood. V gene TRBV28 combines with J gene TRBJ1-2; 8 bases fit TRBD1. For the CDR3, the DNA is TGTGCCAGCAGTTCGGGACAGGATGGCTACACCTTC. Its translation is CASSSGQDGYTF.